The rows below give T cell receptor beta chains drawn from one sample of a study of shared clonotypes between healthy human individuals. This table comes from immunoSEQ multiplex PCR, and its TCRdb copy is limited to in-frame clones, with some not included. The sample yields 2 million to 3 million clones, more than 85% seen once. Specimen: naive CD4+ T cells from PBMCs. The receptors stem from a man aged 18-30 years in good health. Some clones in this sample may be carry-over from other donors' samples. The CDR3 runs from the conserved cysteine through the conserved F or W. The D gene is left open where the match is weak. Clone sizes are given selectively: once, few, many, or a class where the clone is expanded.

j_gene | abundance | d_gene | v_gene | CDR3aa | CDR3nt
TRBJ2-5 | NA | NA | TRBV5-1 | CASSLAGTQETQYF | TGCGCCAGCAGCTTGGCGGGGACCCAAGAGACCCAGTACTTC
TRBJ2-7 | once | NA | TRBV28 | CASRYSGGVLEQYF | TGTGCCAGCAGATATAGCGGCGGAGTACTTGAGCAGTACTTC
TRBJ1-6 | NA | TRBD1 | TRBV2 | CASMMGQGSSPLHF | TGTGCCAGCATGATGGGACAGGGGAGTTCACCCCTCCACTTT
TRBJ1-2 | NA | NA | TRBV28 | CASSFQGWGYGYTF | TGTGCCAGCAGTTTCCAGGGCTGGGGCTATGGCTACACCTTC
TRBJ2-5 | NA | TRBD2 | TRBV7-9 | CASSSSGAETQYF | TGTGCCAGCAGTTCGAGCGGGGCCGAGACCCAGTACTTC
TRBJ2-2 | NA | TRBD2 | TRBV7-6 | CASSLAGRLATTGELFF | TGTGCCAGCAGCTTAGCGGGGAGACTAGCGACCACCGGGGAGCTGTTTTTT
TRBJ1-1 | NA | NA | TRBV18 | CASSPQGFGLTEAFF | TGTGCCAGCTCACCTCAGGGTTTTGGGCTCACTGAAGCTTTCTTT
TRBJ1-3 | once | NA | TRBV28 | CASTIGGAHSGNTIYF | TGTGCCAGCACCATTGGGGGAGCACACTCTGGAAACACCATATATTTT
TRBJ1-2 | once | NA | TRBV7-2 | CASSLEGYGYTF | TGTGCCAGCAGCTTGGAGGGGTATGGCTACACCTTC
TRBJ1-2 | NA | NA | TRBV7-9 | CASSFDRSYGYTF | TGTGCCAGCAGCTTCGACAGGAGCTATGGCTACACCTTC
TRBJ1-5 | NA | NA | TRBV27 | CASTVLNQPQHF | TGTGCCAGCACGGTCCTCAATCAGCCCCAGCATTTT
TRBJ1-1 | few | NA | TRBV9 | CASSVVTEGTEAFF | TGTGCCAGCAGCGTAGTCACTGAGGGGACTGAAGCTTTCTTT
TRBJ2-3 | NA | NA | TRBV6-6 | CASSLLVSTQYF | TGTGCCAGCAGTCTCCTAGTGAGTACGCAGTATTTT
TRBJ2-1 | NA | TRBD2 | TRBV5-5 | CASSMGLAEYNEQFF | TGTGCCAGCAGCATGGGACTAGCGGAATACAATGAGCAGTTCTTC
TRBJ2-5 | NA | TRBD2 | TRBV4-2 | CASSQDSLAGGIETQYF | TGTGCCAGCAGCCAAGATTCTCTAGCGGGAGGGATAGAGACCCAGTACTTC
TRBJ2-1 | NA | TRBD2 | TRBV7-9 | CASSLQHRTSGRHEQFF | TGTGCCAGCAGCCTCCAACATCGGACTAGCGGGAGACATGAGCAGTTCTTC
TRBJ1-5 | NA | NA | TRBV6-5 | CASSPGSVHQPQHF | TGTGCCAGCAGTCCAGGGTCCGTTCATCAGCCCCAGCATTTT
TRBJ1-4 | NA | NA | TRBV4-2 | CASSQGSIGVKGANEKLFF | TGTGCCAGCAGCCAGGGTTCGATAGGGGTAAAAGGAGCTAATGAAAAACTGTTTTTT
TRBJ1-1 | NA | NA | TRBV7-9 | CASSPGQLPMNTEAFF | TGTGCCAGCAGCCCCGGACAGCTCCCCATGAACACTGAAGCTTTCTTT
TRBJ2-1 | NA | NA | TRBV10-3 | CAISDLVGTRREREQFF | TGTGCCATCAGTGACCTGGTCGGGACTCGCCGGGAACGTGAGCAGTTCTTC
TRBJ1-1 | NA | NA | TRBV27 | CASSGQGDRAEAFF | TGTGCCAGCAGTGGGCAGGGAGATAGAGCTGAAGCTTTCTTT
TRBJ1-6 | NA | TRBD1 | TRBV27 | CASSLEKGAYSPLHF | TGTGCCAGCAGTTTAGAAAAGGGGGCTTATTCACCCCTCCACTTT